Listed below are T cell receptor beta chains from one sample, sequenced in a study of T cell responses to AZD1222 COVID-19 vaccine. The assay was immunoSEQ multiplex PCR, and TCRdb's table has in-frame clones only and misses some. The table has about 99,000 clones, approximately 89% seen once; the top ten hold about 19%. The sequences come from peripheral blood, collected on day 0 of AZD1222 vaccination. These receptors all come from an adult in good health. Each CDR3 is given with its conserved first and last residue. A D gene is named only where the DNA matches it firmly. Some rows mark clone size as missing; the rest say once, few, many or name a class of expanded clone.

CDR3 length: 12; J gene: TRBJ1-2; clone size: NA; D gene: NA; V gene: TRBV6-5; CDR3 protein: CASSYTEYGYTF
CDR3 length: 13; J gene: TRBJ2-7; clone size: NA; D gene: NA; V gene: TRBV5-1; CDR3 protein: CASSLARAYEQYF
CDR3 length: 14; J gene: TRBJ2-7; clone size: NA; D gene: NA; V gene: TRBV19; CDR3 protein: CASSIAGGPYEQYF
CDR3 length: 13; J gene: TRBJ2-7; clone size: NA; D gene: NA; V gene: TRBV14; CDR3 protein: CASSRQEAYEQYF
CDR3 length: 13; J gene: TRBJ1-2; clone size: NA; D gene: TRBD1; V gene: TRBV19; CDR3 protein: CASSSPGTEKRFF
CDR3 length: 15; J gene: TRBJ2-2; clone size: NA; D gene: NA; V gene: TRBV5-1; CDR3 protein: CASSLDRVGTGELFF
CDR3 length: 15; J gene: TRBJ1-6; clone size: NA; D gene: NA; V gene: TRBV4-1; CDR3 protein: CASSQGEGDYSPLHF
CDR3 length: 17; J gene: TRBJ2-3; clone size: NA; D gene: NA; V gene: TRBV5-5; CDR3 protein: CASSLRRGQGNTDTQYF
CDR3 length: 13; J gene: TRBJ1-1; clone size: few; D gene: NA; V gene: TRBV5-8; CDR3 protein: CASSFLPSTEAFF
CDR3 length: 13; J gene: TRBJ1-2; clone size: NA; D gene: TRBD1; V gene: TRBV10-3; CDR3 protein: CAITGQGDKGYTF
CDR3 length: 14; J gene: TRBJ1-4; clone size: NA; D gene: NA; V gene: TRBV5-1; CDR3 protein: CASSLQGRNEKLFF
CDR3 length: 16; J gene: TRBJ2-1; clone size: NA; D gene: TRBD1; V gene: TRBV6-5; CDR3 protein: CASSYTTGGSYNEQFF
CDR3 length: 13; J gene: TRBJ2-7; clone size: NA; D gene: TRBD1; V gene: TRBV12-3/TRBV12-4; CDR3 protein: CASRGQLSYEQYF
CDR3 length: 13; J gene: TRBJ1-4; clone size: NA; D gene: NA; V gene: TRBV12-5; CDR3 protein: CASGFDFSEKLFF
CDR3 length: 15; J gene: TRBJ1-5; clone size: NA; D gene: NA; V gene: TRBV5-5; CDR3 protein: CASSLQDSSNQPQHF
CDR3 length: 14; J gene: TRBJ1-4; clone size: NA; D gene: NA; V gene: TRBV3-1/TRBV3-2; CDR3 protein: CASSQTTGSEKLFF
CDR3 length: 14; J gene: TRBJ2-7; clone size: NA; D gene: NA; V gene: TRBV7-6; CDR3 protein: CASSLGPINYEQYF
CDR3 length: 14; J gene: TRBJ2-3; clone size: NA; D gene: TRBD2; V gene: TRBV6-4; CDR3 protein: CASSASGGADTQYF
CDR3 length: 11; J gene: TRBJ1-2; clone size: NA; D gene: NA; V gene: TRBV7-9; CDR3 protein: CATLMNYGYTF
CDR3 length: 13; J gene: TRBJ2-7; clone size: NA; D gene: NA; V gene: TRBV10-3; CDR3 protein: CAIGGQSGHEQYF
CDR3 length: 15; J gene: TRBJ1-3; clone size: NA; D gene: NA; V gene: TRBV10-3; CDR3 protein: CAISDRTTAGNTIYF
CDR3 length: 14; J gene: TRBJ1-3; clone size: NA; D gene: NA; V gene: TRBV9; CDR3 protein: CASSDRVLGNTIYF
CDR3 length: 11; J gene: TRBJ1-2; clone size: NA; D gene: NA; V gene: TRBV6-6; CDR3 protein: CASSYEGGYTF
CDR3 length: 13; J gene: TRBJ1-2; clone size: few; D gene: NA; V gene: TRBV7-9; CDR3 protein: CASSLDGGSGYTF
CDR3 length: 15; J gene: TRBJ1-5; clone size: NA; D gene: TRBD1; V gene: TRBV19; CDR3 protein: CASSIVKGAEQPQHF
CDR3 length: 15; J gene: TRBJ2-4; clone size: NA; D gene: NA; V gene: TRBV5-5; CDR3 protein: CASSLAGGGEHIQYF
CDR3 length: 11; J gene: TRBJ2-1; clone size: NA; D gene: NA; V gene: TRBV14; CDR3 protein: CASSPGWEQFF
CDR3 length: 14; J gene: TRBJ1-2; clone size: NA; D gene: NA; V gene: TRBV5-5; CDR3 protein: CASSSGRINYGYTF
CDR3 length: 18; J gene: TRBJ2-1; clone size: NA; D gene: NA; V gene: TRBV4-1; CDR3 protein: CASSQRRSRGAPYNEQFF
CDR3 length: 14; J gene: TRBJ1-3; clone size: NA; D gene: NA; V gene: TRBV18; CDR3 protein: CASCHGEAGNTIYF
CDR3 length: 17; J gene: TRBJ1-3; clone size: NA; D gene: NA; V gene: TRBV7-9; CDR3 protein: CASSLPQGTNSGNTIYF
CDR3 length: 15; J gene: TRBJ1-5; clone size: NA; D gene: NA; V gene: TRBV27; CDR3 protein: CASSLGAGLVQPQHF
CDR3 length: 14; J gene: TRBJ1-1; clone size: NA; D gene: TRBD1; V gene: TRBV18; CDR3 protein: CASSLDREGTEAFF
CDR3 length: 14; J gene: TRBJ2-7; clone size: NA; D gene: TRBD1; V gene: TRBV4-1; CDR3 protein: CASSPRQGPYEQYF
CDR3 length: 15; J gene: TRBJ2-1; clone size: NA; D gene: NA; V gene: TRBV2; CDR3 protein: CASRVTGSSYNEQFF
CDR3 length: 15; J gene: TRBJ2-7; clone size: NA; D gene: TRBD1; V gene: TRBV4-1; CDR3 protein: CASSHTRDRAGEQYF
CDR3 length: 15; J gene: TRBJ2-3; clone size: NA; D gene: NA; V gene: TRBV4-2; CDR3 protein: CASSQARPGVGTQYF
CDR3 length: 15; J gene: TRBJ1-2; clone size: NA; D gene: TRBD1; V gene: TRBV18; CDR3 protein: CASSPFGQGGYGYTF
CDR3 length: 13; J gene: TRBJ2-7; clone size: once; D gene: NA; V gene: TRBV3-1/TRBV3-2; CDR3 protein: CASSLRGLYEQYF
CDR3 length: 15; J gene: TRBJ2-3; clone size: NA; D gene: NA; V gene: TRBV16; CDR3 protein: CASSPTWVSTDTQYF
CDR3 length: 15; J gene: TRBJ1-2; clone size: NA; D gene: NA; V gene: TRBV6-5; CDR3 protein: CASSQTTGFQYGYTF
CDR3 length: 15; J gene: TRBJ2-5; clone size: NA; D gene: NA; V gene: TRBV7-8; CDR3 protein: CASSLVGQFQETQYF
CDR3 length: 17; J gene: TRBJ2-3; clone size: NA; D gene: NA; V gene: TRBV3-1/TRBV3-2; CDR3 protein: CASSQDLVGGPADTQYF
CDR3 length: 16; J gene: TRBJ1-5; clone size: NA; D gene: NA; V gene: TRBV5-6; CDR3 protein: CASSPFRQGPNQPQHF
CDR3 length: 13; J gene: TRBJ2-7; clone size: NA; D gene: NA; V gene: TRBV10-2; CDR3 protein: CASSEQGLIEQYF